Below are 8 T cell receptor beta chains sequenced from a single sample in a study of beta chain features in type 1 diabetes. Every bit of the isolated RNA underwent reverse transcription, so sequencing read expressed TCRB transcripts. Some clones are missing from TCRdb's copy, which holds only in-frame ones; the method was immunoSEQ multiplex PCR. The profile shows more than 300,000 clones, roughly 16% of them singletons. Sequencing was done on a sample of naive CD4+ T cells from blood. All receptors come from a woman aged 18-29 years in good health.

The rearrangement uses TRBV2 and TRBJ2-7, with D unresolved. The CDR3 consists of 11 residues. CDR1 is SNHLY and CDR2 is FYNNEI in the germline V gene. V shed 6 bases and J shed 3 bases, with 6 bases lying between them. CDR3 loop: CASRASYEQYF. In DNA form, the CDR3 reads TGTGCCAGCAGGGCTAGCTACGAGCAGTACTTC.

V usage is TRBV6-1 and J usage is TRBJ1-5; 9 bases fit TRBD1. Trimming cost V 6 bases and J 3 bases; bases outside gene matches: 6. Germline CDR1 is MNHNS and CDR2 is SASEGT. This CDR3 comprises 15 residues. The CDR3 reads CASRQRTGDNQPQHF. For the CDR3, the DNA is TGTGCCAGCAGACAAAGGACAGGGGACAATCAGCCCCAGCATTTT.

This clone appeared a few times. CDR3: CASTQQGFYGYTF. Written as DNA, the CDR3 is TGTGCCAGCACTCAACAGGGCTTTTATGGCTACACCTTC. The gene calls are TRBV28 and TRBJ1-2; tentatively, D is TRBD1 (6 bases). V gave up 7 bases and J gave up 5 bases, with 14 bases separating them. Germline CDR1 and CDR2: MDHEN and SYDVKM. The CDR3 has 13 amino acids.

This chain links TRBV7-9 with TRBJ2-7; D may be TRBD1 (5 bases). Germline V lookup: CDR1 SEHNR, CDR2 FQNEAQ (reference sequence). CDR3 length equals 14 residues. The ends were cut back, 0 bases at V and 7 bases at J, with 13 bases in the middle. CDR3 sequence (DNA): TGTGCCAGCAGCTTAGCGGAAGGGGTGGGTGAGCAGTACTTC. Protein: CASSLAEGVGEQYF.

This clone showed up just a few times. The chain is built from TRBV5-4 and TRBJ2-5; TRBD1 agrees at 7 bases. The CDR3 consists of 17 residues. V shed 4 bases and J 4 bases; nucleotides not matched to a gene: 16. Germline CDR1 reads SGHNT; CDR2 reads YYREEE (reference sequence). The CDR3: CASSRTGESPKGETQYF. The CDR3 DNA reads TGTGCCAGCAGCCGAACAGGGGAATCTCCAAAGGGAGAGACCCAGTACTTC.

The chain has TRBV29-1 and TRBJ2-2, with TRBD1 as a possible D gene (5 bases). Germline CDR1 reads SQVTM; CDR2 reads ANQGSEA. The CDR3 spans 14 residues. V gave up 0 bases and J gave up 6 bases, with 11 bases separating them. Here the CDR3 DNA reads TGCAGCGTTGAAGACAGGGAAGGGTCCGGGGAGCTGTTTTTT. Its protein product is CSVEDREGSGELFF.

This clone has a handful of counts. The gene calls are TRBV29-1 and TRBJ1-5; 8 bases map to TRBD1. Trimming at V came to 6 bases and at J to 2 bases, leaving 6 bases not matched to a gene. CDR1 is SQVTM, CDR2 ANQGSEA, per germline. This CDR3 is built from 14 residues. CDR3 protein: CSVGWTGRNQPQHF. The CDR3 DNA reads TGCAGCGTCGGCTGGACAGGGCGCAATCAGCCCCAGCATTTT. Combining the CDR3 with reference TRBV29-1 and TRBJ1-5 gives the whole variable domain SAVISQKPSRDICQRGTSLTIQCQVDSQVTMMFWYRQQPGQSLTLIATANQGSEATYESGFVIDKFPISRPNLTFSTLTVSNMSPEDSSIYLCSVGWTGRNQPQHFGDGTRLSIL.

For the CDR3, the DNA is TGTGCCAGCAGCCGGGTGGTGGATACGCAGTATTTT. Its protein product is CASSRVVDTQYF. The chain links TRBV7-2 to TRBJ2-3; no firm D call. CDR1 and CDR2 (germline): SGHTA, FQGNSA. The V gene lost 5 bases and the J gene lost 6 bases, with 9 bases spanning the gap. The CDR3 extends over 12 amino acids.